These 9 T cell receptor beta chains share one sample of origin, sequenced in a study of early T cells in non-severe SARS-CoV-2 infection. Each CDR3 protein gets one entry after TCRdb re-called the 5' RACE reads with MiXCR. In the table there are approximately 30,000 distinct CDR3 sequences, around 7% of which are singletons. Sequencing used whole blood. The receptor source for this set is an adult who was a healthcare worker with PCR-confirmed SARS-CoV-2 infection or an uninfected control (not recorded which).

By proportion, this clonotype is medium-sized (0.01 to 0.1%). The chain links TRBV20-1 to TRBJ2-1; 9 bases line up with TRBD1. CDR3 length: 15 residues. V shed 0 bases, J shed 7 bases, and the junction held 7 bases outside the gene matches. Germline V CDR1 and CDR2: DFQATT, SNEGSKA (reference sequence). The chain's CDR3 is CSARDRDRAVNEQFF. CDR3 nucleotides: TGCAGTGCTAGAGATAGGGACAGGGCGGTGAATGAGCAGTTCTTC.

This chain joins TRBV6-2 or TRBV6-3 and TRBJ2-2; 9 bases fit TRBD2. CDR1 and CDR2 (germline): MNHEY, SVGEGT. The CDR3 runs to 16 residues. V was pared by 2 bases and J by 6 bases, with 7 bases of the junction left unmatched. CDR3 region: CASSYGLAGVAGELFF. In nucleotides, the CDR3 is TGTGCCAGCAGTTACGGTTTAGCGGGAGTCGCCGGGGAGCTGTTTTTT.

This chain uses TRBV7-9 with TRBJ1-3; 9 nucleotides line up with TRBD1. Germline V gives CDR1 SEHNR, CDR2 FQNEAQ (reference sequence). Unmatched junction bases numbered 4, after V lost 1 base and J lost 0 bases. The CDR3 contains 17 residues. The CDR3: CASSLGTGEVSGNTIYF. As DNA, the CDR3 is TGTGCCAGCAGCTTAGGGACAGGGGAGGTCTCTGGAAACACCATATATTTT.

This sequence joins TRBV20-1 and TRBJ2-7; TRBD1 is a possible D gene (6 bases). Germline values: CDR1 DFQATT, CDR2 SNEGSKA (reference sequence). The CDR3 totals 15 residues. V lost 7 bases, J lost 3 bases, and 22 bases lay in between. The CDR3 DNA sequence: TGCAGTGAAACACCGATGACAGGTGTCGTCTACGAGCAGTACTTC. As protein: CSETPMTGVVYEQYF.

There are many counts of this clonotype. The chain joins TRBV10-2 to TRBJ1-6; 7 bases fit TRBD1. This CDR3 has 16 residues. The V gene end was trimmed by 5 bases and the J gene end by 9 bases; junction bases not matched to a gene: 13. CDR1 is WSHSY and CDR2 is SAAADI in the germline V gene. CDR3 nucleotides: TGCGCCAGCAGTCCCGTCACGACAGGGAGCGGTTCACCCCTCCACTTT. Its protein is CASSPVTTGSGSPLHF.

This clonotype was seen repeatedly, ten times or more. J is TRBJ1-5 and V is TRBV28; 8 bases agree with TRBD1. This CDR3 is 14 amino acids long. J lost 6 bases, V lost 5 bases, and 6 bases had no gene match. The germline V gene encodes CDR1 MDHEN and CDR2 SYDVKM. CDR3 sequence (DNA): TGTGCCAGCAGTCCCCGGACAGGGTCTCAGCCCCAGCATTTT. This gives the protein CASSPRTGSQPQHF.

The rearrangement uses TRBV3-1 and TRBJ2-7; the match to TRBD2 covers 10 bases. Germline values: CDR1 LGHDT, CDR2 YNNKEL (reference sequence). The trim removed 5 bases at V and 4 bases at J, leaving 2 bases unmatched. There are 13 residues in the CDR3. CDR3 sequence (DNA): TGTGCCAGCAGCGAGACTAGCGGGTACGAGCAGTACTTC. This encodes CASSETSGYEQYF.

The chain links TRBV28 to TRBJ1-5, with a weak D call TRBD1 (6 bases). The CDR3 sequence is 17 residues long. V shed 3 bases and J shed 2 bases, with 17 bases lying between them. From germline, CDR1 is MDHEN and CDR2 SYDVKM. CDR3 in amino acids: CASSFRTVPGGNQPQHF. CDR3 nucleotides: TGTGCCAGCAGTTTTCGGACAGTCCCTGGGGGCAATCAGCCCCAGCATTTT.

This clonotype was recorded many times. The V call is TRBV4-1, the J call TRBJ2-3; 10 bases align to TRBD2. This CDR3 comprises 15 residues. The germline V gene encodes CDR1 MGHRA and CDR2 YSYEKL. Losses at the gene ends were 3 bases for V and 2 bases for J; bases not matched to a gene: 2. In nucleotides, the CDR3 is TGCGCCAGCAGCCACCTAGCGGGAGCCACAGATACGCAGTATTTT. Translated: CASSHLAGATDTQYF.